This TCR beta chain derives from a study of blood T cell repertoires in COVID-19. Trimming removed 4 bases from V and 8 bases from J, with 15 bases in between. This CDR3 spans 13 amino acids. Germline values: CDR1 SGHRS, CDR2 YFSETQ. Clones were read by immunoSEQ multiplex PCR, and TCRdb kept only the in-frame ones, dropping some. The sample carries 80,000 to 100,000 clones, over 75% recorded once. The chain joins TRBV5-1 to TRBJ1-1, with D perhaps TRBD1 (6 bases). The clonotype was recovered from a man between 60 and 75 years old with acute or convalescent COVID-19. Sequenced input: peripheral blood. This chain's CDR3 is CASSQDFTGEAFF. The CDR3, as DNA: TGCGCCAGCAGCCAGGACTTCACAGGGGAAGCTTTCTTT.